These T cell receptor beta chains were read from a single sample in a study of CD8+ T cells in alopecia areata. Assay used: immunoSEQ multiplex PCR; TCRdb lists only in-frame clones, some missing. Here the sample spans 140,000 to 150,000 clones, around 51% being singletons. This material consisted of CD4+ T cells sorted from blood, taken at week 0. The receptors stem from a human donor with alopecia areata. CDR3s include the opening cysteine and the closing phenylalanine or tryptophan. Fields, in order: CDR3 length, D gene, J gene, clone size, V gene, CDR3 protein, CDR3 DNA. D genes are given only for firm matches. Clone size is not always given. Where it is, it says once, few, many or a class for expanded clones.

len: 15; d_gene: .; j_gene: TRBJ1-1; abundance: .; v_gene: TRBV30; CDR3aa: CAWRGRGSELTEAFF; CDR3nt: TGTGCCTGGAGGGGCCGGGGGAGCGAGCTCACTGAAGCTTTCTTT
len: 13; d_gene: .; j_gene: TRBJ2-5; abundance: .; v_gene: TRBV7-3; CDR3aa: CASSLRRRETQYF; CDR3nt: TGTGCCAGCAGCTTAAGAAGACGAGAGACCCAGTACTTC
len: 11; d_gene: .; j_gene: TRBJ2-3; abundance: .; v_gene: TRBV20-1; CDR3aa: CSAQLGDTQYF; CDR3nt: TGCAGTGCCCAACTAGGAGATACGCAGTATTTT
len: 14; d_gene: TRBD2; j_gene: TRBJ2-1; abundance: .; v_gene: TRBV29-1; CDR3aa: CSALKGLASGEQFF; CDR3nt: TGCAGCGCCCTAAAGGGACTAGCGTCCGGCGAGCAGTTCTTC
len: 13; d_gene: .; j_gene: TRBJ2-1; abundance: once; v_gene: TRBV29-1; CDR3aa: CSAIKGGSQEQFF; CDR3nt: TGCAGCGCAATTAAGGGAGGTAGTCAGGAGCAGTTCTTC
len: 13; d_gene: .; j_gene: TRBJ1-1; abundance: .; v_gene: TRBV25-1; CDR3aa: CASRGGQNTEAFF; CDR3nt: TGTGCCAGCAGGGGGGGGCAGAACACTGAAGCTTTCTTT
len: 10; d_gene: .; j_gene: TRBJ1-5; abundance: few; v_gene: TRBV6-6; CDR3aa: CASSDRPQHF; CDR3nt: TGTGCCAGCAGCGACCGGCCCCAGCATTTT
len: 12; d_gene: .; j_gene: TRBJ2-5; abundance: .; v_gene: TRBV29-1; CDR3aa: CSGGPKKETQYF; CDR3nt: TGCAGCGGGGGACCTAAAAAAGAGACCCAGTACTTC
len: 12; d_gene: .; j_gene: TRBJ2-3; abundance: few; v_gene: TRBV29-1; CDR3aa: CSVVYPTDTQYF; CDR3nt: TGCAGCGTTGTTTACCCAACAGATACGCAGTATTTT
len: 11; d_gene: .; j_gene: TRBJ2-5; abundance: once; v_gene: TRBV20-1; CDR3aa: CSAGNPETQYF; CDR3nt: TGCAGTGCGGGAAACCCGGAGACCCAGTACTTC
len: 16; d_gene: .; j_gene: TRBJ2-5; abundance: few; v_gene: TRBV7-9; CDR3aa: CASSLAVGAGQETQYF; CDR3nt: TGTGCCAGCAGCTTAGCTGTAGGGGCCGGGCAAGAGACCCAGTACTTC
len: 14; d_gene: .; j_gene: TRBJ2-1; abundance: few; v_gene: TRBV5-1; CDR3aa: CASSAGLTYNEQFF; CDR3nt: TGCGCCAGCAGCGCGGGACTTACCTACAATGAGCAGTTCTTC
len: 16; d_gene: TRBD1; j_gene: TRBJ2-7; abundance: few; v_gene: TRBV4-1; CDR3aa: CASSQAWPGQSYEQYF; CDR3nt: TGCGCCAGCAGCCAAGCATGGCCGGGACAGTCCTACGAGCAGTACTTC
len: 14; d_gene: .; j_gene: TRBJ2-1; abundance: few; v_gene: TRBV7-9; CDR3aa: CASSRSGHDNEQFF; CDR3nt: TGTGCCAGCAGCCGAAGCGGGCATGACAATGAGCAGTTCTTC
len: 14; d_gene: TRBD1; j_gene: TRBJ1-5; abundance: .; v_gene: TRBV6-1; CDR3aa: CASSPRTGDTAMHF; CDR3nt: TGTGCCAGCTCTCCTAGAACAGGGGACACTGCAATGCATTTT
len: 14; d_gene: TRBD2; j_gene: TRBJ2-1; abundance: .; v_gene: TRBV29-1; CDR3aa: CSGRVAGGYNEQFF; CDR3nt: TGCAGCGGTAGGGTAGCGGGAGGGTACAATGAGCAGTTCTTC
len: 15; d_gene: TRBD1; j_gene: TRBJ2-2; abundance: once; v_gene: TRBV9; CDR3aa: CASRADRGPIGELFF; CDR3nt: TGTGCCAGCAGGGCCGACAGGGGGCCTATCGGGGAGCTGTTTTTT
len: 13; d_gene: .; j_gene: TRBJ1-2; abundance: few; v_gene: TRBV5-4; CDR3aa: CASSQTTDYGYTF; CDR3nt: TGTGCCAGCAGCCAGACAACAGACTATGGCTACACCTTC
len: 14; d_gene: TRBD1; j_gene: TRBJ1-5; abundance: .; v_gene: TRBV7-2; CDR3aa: CASSFRQGDQPQHF; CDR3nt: TGTGCCAGCAGCTTCCGACAGGGGGATCAGCCCCAGCATTTT
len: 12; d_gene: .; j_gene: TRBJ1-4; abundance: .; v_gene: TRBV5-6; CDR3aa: CASSQQSEKLFF; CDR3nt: TGTGCCAGCAGCCAGCAGAGTGAAAAACTGTTTTTT
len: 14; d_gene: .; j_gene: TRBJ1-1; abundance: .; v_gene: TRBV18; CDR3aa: CASSSYQGQTEAFF; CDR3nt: TGTGCCAGCTCATCGTACCAGGGGCAGACTGAAGCTTTCTTT
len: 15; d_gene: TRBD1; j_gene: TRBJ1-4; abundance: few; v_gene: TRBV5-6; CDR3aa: CASSGTGQPNEKLFF; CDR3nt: TGTGCCAGCAGCGGTACGGGACAGCCGAATGAAAAACTGTTTTTT
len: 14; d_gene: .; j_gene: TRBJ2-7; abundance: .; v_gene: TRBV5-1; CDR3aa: CASSLGQLSYEQYF; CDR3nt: TGCGCCAGCAGCTTGGGACAGCTCTCCTACGAGCAGTACTTC
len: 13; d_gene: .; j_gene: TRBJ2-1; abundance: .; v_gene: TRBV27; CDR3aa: CASRPAGWTGSFF; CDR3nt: TGTGCCAGCAGGCCCGCCGGGTGGACCGGCAGTTTCTTC
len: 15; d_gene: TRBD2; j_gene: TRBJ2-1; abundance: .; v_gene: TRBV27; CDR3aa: CASSPLAGVFNEQFF; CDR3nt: TGTGCCAGCAGTCCTCTAGCGGGAGTTTTCAATGAGCAGTTCTTC
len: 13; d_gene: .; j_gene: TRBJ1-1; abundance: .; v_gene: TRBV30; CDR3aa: CAWSVGGGTEAFF; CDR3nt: TGTGCCTGGAGTGTAGGGGGGGGCACTGAAGCTTTCTTT
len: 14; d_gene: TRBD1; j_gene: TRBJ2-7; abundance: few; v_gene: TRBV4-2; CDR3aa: CASGHGTGGDEQYF; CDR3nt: TGTGCCAGCGGACACGGGACAGGGGGCGACGAGCAGTACTTC
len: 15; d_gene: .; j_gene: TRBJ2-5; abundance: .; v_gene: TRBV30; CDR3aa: CAWSDRRRFGETQYF; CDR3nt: TGTGCCTGGTCGGACCGGAGGCGGTTCGGGGAGACCCAGTACTTC
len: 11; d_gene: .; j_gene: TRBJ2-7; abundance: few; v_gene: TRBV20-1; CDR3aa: CSAKDPYEQYF; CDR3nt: TGCAGTGCAAAAGACCCTTACGAGCAGTACTTC
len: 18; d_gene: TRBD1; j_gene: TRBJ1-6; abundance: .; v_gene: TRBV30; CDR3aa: CAWRAADLGTVFNSPLHF; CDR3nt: TGTGCCTGGAGGGCCGCCGACCTCGGGACAGTATTTAATTCACCCCTCCACTTT
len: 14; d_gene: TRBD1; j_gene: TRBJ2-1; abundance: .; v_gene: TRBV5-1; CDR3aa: CASSSLSQGAEQFF; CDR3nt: TGCGCCAGCAGCTCGCTTTCACAGGGGGCTGAGCAGTTCTTC
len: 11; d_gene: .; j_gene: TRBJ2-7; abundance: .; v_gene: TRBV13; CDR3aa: CASSWGFEQYF; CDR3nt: TGTGCCAGCAGCTGGGGTTTCGAGCAGTACTTC
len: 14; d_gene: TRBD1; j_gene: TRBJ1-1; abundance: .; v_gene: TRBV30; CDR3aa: CAWNRGGMNTEAFF; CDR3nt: TGTGCCTGGAACAGGGGGGGTATGAACACTGAAGCTTTCTTT
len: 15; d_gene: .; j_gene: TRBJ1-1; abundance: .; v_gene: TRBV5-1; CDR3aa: CASSIPRGAATEAFF; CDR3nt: TGCGCCAGCAGCATCCCCAGGGGCGCCGCGACTGAAGCTTTCTTT
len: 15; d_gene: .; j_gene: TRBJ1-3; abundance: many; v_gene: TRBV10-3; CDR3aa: CAISESGGSGNTIYF; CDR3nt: TGTGCCATCAGTGAGTCAGGAGGCTCTGGAAACACCATATATTTT
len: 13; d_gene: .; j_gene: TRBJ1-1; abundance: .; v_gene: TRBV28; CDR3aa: CASSLSGRAQAFF; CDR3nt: TGTGCCAGCAGTTTATCGGGGAGGGCGCAAGCTTTCTTT
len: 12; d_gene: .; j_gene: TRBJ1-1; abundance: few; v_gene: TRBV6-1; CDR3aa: CATEWGAGVAFF; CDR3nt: TGTGCCACCGAGTGGGGCGCCGGCGTAGCTTTCTTT
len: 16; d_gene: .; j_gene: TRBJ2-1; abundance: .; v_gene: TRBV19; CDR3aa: CASSRGVGGSYNEQFF; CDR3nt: TGTGCCAGTAGTAGGGGCGTGGGAGGCTCCTACAATGAGCAGTTCTTC
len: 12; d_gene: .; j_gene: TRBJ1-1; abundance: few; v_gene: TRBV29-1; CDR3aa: CSGTGVNTEAFF; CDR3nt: TGCAGCGGTACCGGGGTGAACACTGAAGCTTTCTTT
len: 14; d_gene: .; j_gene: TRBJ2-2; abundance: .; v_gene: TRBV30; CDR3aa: CAWRSGANTGELFF; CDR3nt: TGTGCCTGGAGGTCAGGGGCGAACACCGGGGAGCTGTTTTTT
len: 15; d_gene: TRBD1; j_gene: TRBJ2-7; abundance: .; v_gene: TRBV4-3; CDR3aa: CASSQEGQGGYEQYF; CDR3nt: TGCGCCAGCAGCCAAGAAGGACAGGGGGGCTACGAGCAGTACTTC
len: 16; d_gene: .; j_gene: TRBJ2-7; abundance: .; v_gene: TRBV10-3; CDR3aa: CAISESTGMTSYEQYF; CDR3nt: TGTGCCATCAGTGAGTCGACAGGAATGACCTCCTACGAGCAGTACTTC
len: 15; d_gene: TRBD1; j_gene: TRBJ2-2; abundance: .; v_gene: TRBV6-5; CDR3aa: CASTGGLVLAGELFF; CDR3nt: TGTGCCAGCACAGGGGGATTGGTATTGGCCGGGGAGCTGTTTTTT
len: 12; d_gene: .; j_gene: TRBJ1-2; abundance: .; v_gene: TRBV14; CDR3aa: CASSPTNYGYTF; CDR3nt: TGTGCCAGCAGCCCGACTAACTATGGCTACACCTTC
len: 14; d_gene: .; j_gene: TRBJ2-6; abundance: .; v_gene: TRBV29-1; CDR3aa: CSAIEAAGANVLTF; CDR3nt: TGCAGCGCCATCGAAGCAGCCGGGGCCAACGTCCTGACTTTC
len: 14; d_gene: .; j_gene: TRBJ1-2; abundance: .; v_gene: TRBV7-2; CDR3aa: CASSPNGQLYGYTF; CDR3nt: TGTGCCAGCAGCCCCAACGGTCAGTTGTATGGCTACACCTTC
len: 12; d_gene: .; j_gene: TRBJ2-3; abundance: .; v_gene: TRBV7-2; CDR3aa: CASSGQRDTQYF; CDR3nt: TGTGCCAGCAGCGGACAGAGAGATACGCAGTATTTT
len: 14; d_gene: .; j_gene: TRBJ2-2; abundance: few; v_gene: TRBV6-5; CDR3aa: CASSYSTAAGELFF; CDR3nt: TGTGCCAGCAGTTACTCGACGGCGGCCGGGGAGCTGTTTTTT
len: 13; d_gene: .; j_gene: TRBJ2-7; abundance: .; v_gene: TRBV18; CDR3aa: CASSRDPTYEQYF; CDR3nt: TGTGCCAGCTCACGGGACCCTACCTACGAGCAGTACTTC
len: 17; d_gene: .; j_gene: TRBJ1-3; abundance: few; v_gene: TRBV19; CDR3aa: CASSSGTTGTSGNTIYF; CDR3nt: TGTGCCAGTAGCTCCGGGACAACGGGGACCTCTGGAAACACCATATATTTT
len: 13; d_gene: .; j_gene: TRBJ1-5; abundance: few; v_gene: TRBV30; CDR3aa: CAWSANRNQPQHF; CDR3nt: TGTGCCTGGAGTGCAAACCGGAATCAGCCCCAGCATTTT
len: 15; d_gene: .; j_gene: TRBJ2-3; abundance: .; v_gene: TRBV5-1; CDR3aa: CASSLPAPDTDTQYF; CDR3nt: TGCGCCAGCAGCCTTCCAGCCCCGGACACAGATACGCAGTATTTT
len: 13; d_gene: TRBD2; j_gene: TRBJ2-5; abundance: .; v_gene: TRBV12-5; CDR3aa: CASGLSGGGTQYF; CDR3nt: TGTGCTAGTGGTTTGTCGGGAGGAGGGACCCAGTACTTC
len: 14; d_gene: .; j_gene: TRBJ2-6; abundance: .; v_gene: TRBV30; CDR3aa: CACAVSSGANVLTF; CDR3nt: TGTGCCTGTGCCGTGAGCTCTGGGGCCAACGTCCTGACTTTC